The 2 T cell receptor beta chains below come from one sample, sequenced in a study of blood T cell repertoires in COVID-19. The table came from immunoSEQ multiplex PCR; TCRdb's copy has only in-frame clones and leaves some out. This repertoire shows roughly 300,000 clones, over 75% found once; its top ten account for less than 11%. The sequencing sample was made of PBMCs or T cells enriched from blood (not recorded which). The receptors were gathered from a woman aged 18-29 years who had recovered from COVID-19.

The chain links TRBV27 to TRBJ1-2, with TRBD1 matching 8 bases. Per germline, CDR1 MNHEY and CDR2 SMNVEV (reference sequence). The CDR3 runs to 13 residues. V lost 7 bases and J lost 2; bases outside the gene matches: 3. The chain's CDR3 is CASTGQGNYGYTF. The CDR3 region has the DNA TGTGCCAGCACAGGACAGGGAAACTATGGCTACACCTTC.

In its sample, this clone was seen once. V and J are TRBV7-2 and TRBJ1-5, with TRBD1 matching over 7 bases. The germline V gene encodes CDR1 SGHTA and CDR2 FQGNSA. Trimming took 5 bases from V and 1 from J; bases not matched to a gene: 8. There are 16 residues in the CDR3. The CDR3 nucleotides read TGTGCCAGCAGCCTTCAGGGGGGTAGGAGCAATCAGCCCCAGCATTTT. Translation gives CASSLQGGRSNQPQHF.